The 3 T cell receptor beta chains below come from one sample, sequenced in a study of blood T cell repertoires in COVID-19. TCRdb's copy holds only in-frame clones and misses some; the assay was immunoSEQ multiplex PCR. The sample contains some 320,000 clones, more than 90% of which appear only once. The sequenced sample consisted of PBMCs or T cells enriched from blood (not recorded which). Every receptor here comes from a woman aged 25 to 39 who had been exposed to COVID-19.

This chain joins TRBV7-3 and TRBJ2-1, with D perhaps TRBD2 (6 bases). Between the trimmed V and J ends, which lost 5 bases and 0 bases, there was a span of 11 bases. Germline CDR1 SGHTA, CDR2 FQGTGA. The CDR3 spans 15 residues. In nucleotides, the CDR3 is TGTGCCAGCAGCAGATACGGGGGCTCCTACAATGAGCAGTTCTTC. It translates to CASSRYGGSYNEQFF.

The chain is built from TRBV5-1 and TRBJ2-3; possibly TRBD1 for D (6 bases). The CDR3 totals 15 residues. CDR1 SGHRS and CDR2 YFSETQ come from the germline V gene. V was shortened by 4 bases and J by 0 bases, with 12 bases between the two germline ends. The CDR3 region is CASSIGTPSTDTQYF. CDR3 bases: TGCGCCAGCAGCATAGGGACACCTAGCACAGATACGCAGTATTTT.

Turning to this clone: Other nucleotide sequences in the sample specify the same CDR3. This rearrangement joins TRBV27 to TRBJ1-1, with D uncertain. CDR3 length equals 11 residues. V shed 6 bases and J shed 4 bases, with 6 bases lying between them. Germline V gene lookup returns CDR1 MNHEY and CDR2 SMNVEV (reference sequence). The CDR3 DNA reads TGTGCCAGCAGACGGGGCACTGAAGCTTTCTTT. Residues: CASRRGTEAFF.